These T cell receptor beta chains were read from a single sample in a study of T cell clonotyping in hematopoietic cell transplantation. Here immunoSEQ multiplex PCR was the method, and the copy in TCRdb shows in-frame clones only, minus some. The table has about 29,000 clones, roughly 90% seen once. The sequenced sample was PBMCs, obtained 100 days after allogeneic stem cell transplant. The origin of the receptors is a female patient aged 50-59 years who had an allogeneic stem cell transplant from a related donor, so the T cells may come from the graft donor. Some clones in this sample may be carry-over from other donors' samples. Both conserved end residues are part of each CDR3. D genes are given only for firm matches. Clone size, where shown, is once, few, many, or a class for clones that have expanded.

size,D,J,V,length,CDR3,DNA
once,NA,TRBJ2-3,TRBV9,11,CASSVADTQYF,TGTGCCAGCAGCGTAGCAGATACGCAGTATTTT
NA,NA,TRBJ1-2,TRBV4-3,13,CASSYQGRDGYTF,TGCGCCAGCAGCTACCAGGGGAGGGATGGCTACACCTTC
NA,TRBD1,TRBJ1-6,TRBV19,14,CASSSGTGNSPLHF,TGTGCCAGTAGTTCCGGGACAGGGAACTCACCCCTCCACTTT
NA,NA,TRBJ2-7,TRBV5-1,16,CASSLGGGSFSYEQYF,TGCGCCAGCAGCTTGGGAGGGGGGAGCTTCTCCTACGAGCAGTACTTC
NA,NA,TRBJ1-4,TRBV5-1,17,CASSFSGTATLGEKLFF,TGCGCCAGCAGCTTCTCCGGGACGGCTACCTTGGGAGAAAAACTGTTTTTT
NA,NA,TRBJ1-2,TRBV11-2,15,CASSLGRGGNYGYTF,TGTGCCAGCAGCTTAGGGAGGGGAGGTAACTATGGCTACACCTTC
NA,NA,TRBJ1-1,TRBV4-2,15,CASSQGLSTDTEAFF,TGTGCCAGCAGCCAAGGACTGAGTACAGACACTGAAGCTTTCTTT
NA,TRBD2,TRBJ2-5,TRBV5-1,14,CASRFSGTQETQYF,TGCGCCAGCAGATTTAGCGGGACCCAAGAGACCCAGTACTTC
NA,NA,TRBJ1-2,TRBV2,15,CASSDSRKLNYGYTF,TGTGCCAGCAGTGATTCCAGGAAACTTAACTATGGCTACACCTTC
once,TRBD1,TRBJ1-2,TRBV14,15,CASSPQDRVYYGYTF,TGTGCCAGCAGCCCCCAGGACAGGGTGTACTATGGCTACACCTTC
NA,NA,TRBJ2-7,TRBV20-1,11,CSARDTYEQYF,TGCAGTGCTAGAGACACCTACGAGCAGTACTTC
few,NA,TRBJ1-1,TRBV11-1,14,CASSLGRRNTEAFF,TGTGCCAGCAGCCTGGGACGGAGGAACACTGAAGCTTTCTTT
once,TRBD2,TRBJ2-3,TRBV4-2,13,CASSQLLADTQYF,TGTGCCAGCAGCCAACTACTAGCGGATACGCAGTATTTT
NA,NA,TRBJ1-3,TRBV6-5,15,CASSYSGGSGNTIYF,TGTGCCAGCAGTTACTCGGGTGGTTCCGGAAACACCATATATTTT
NA,TRBD1,TRBJ2-5,TRBV30,15,CAWSPGTGPSETQYF,TGTGCCTGGAGCCCCGGGACAGGGCCTTCCGAGACCCAGTACTTC
NA,NA,TRBJ1-6,TRBV5-4,13,CASSPDRNSPLHF,TGTGCCAGCAGTCCCGACAGGAATTCACCCCTCCACTTT
NA,NA,TRBJ1-1,TRBV28,14,CASSLWADSAEAFF,TGTGCCAGCAGTTTATGGGCGGATAGCGCTGAAGCTTTCTTT
NA,NA,TRBJ1-5,TRBV19,15,CASRPPGRDNQPQHF,TGTGCCAGTAGGCCCCCCGGACGTGACAATCAGCCCCAGCATTTT
NA,NA,TRBJ2-7,TRBV27,15,CASSLGPEAVYEQYF,TGTGCCAGCAGTTTGGGACCAGAGGCTGTGTACGAGCAGTACTTC
NA,NA,TRBJ2-2,TRBV7-9,17,CASSPRGDTLVPGELFF,TGTGCCAGCAGCCCTAGAGGAGATACTCTAGTGCCCGGGGAGCTGTTTTTT
NA,NA,TRBJ1-1,TRBV29-1,11,CSVWSPWGAFF,TGCAGCGTTTGGAGCCCCTGGGGAGCTTTCTTT
NA,TRBD1,TRBJ2-3,TRBV5-8,17,CASSLALAGGLTDTQYF,TGTGCCAGCAGCTTGGCCCTGGCAGGGGGTTTGACAGATACGCAGTATTTT
NA,NA,TRBJ2-1,TRBV5-1,15,CASSLQGQLYNEQFF,TGCGCCAGCAGCTTGCAAGGTCAACTCTACAATGAGCAGTTCTTC
NA,NA,TRBJ2-1,TRBV27,13,CASSLRGYNEQFF,TGTGCCAGCAGCCTCCGGGGGTACAATGAGCAGTTCTTC
NA,NA,TRBJ2-2,TRBV5-4,12,CASSLRGGELFF,TGTGCCAGCAGCTTGAGGGGCGGGGAGCTGTTTTTT
NA,NA,TRBJ1-6,TRBV4-3,16,CASSQATTTQNSPLHF,TGCGCCAGCAGCCAAGCTACGACAACACAGAATTCACCCCTCCACTTT
NA,NA,TRBJ1-2,TRBV11-2,13,CASSLQANYGYTF,TGTGCCAGCAGCTTACAAGCTAACTATGGCTACACCTTC
NA,TRBD1,TRBJ1-2,TRBV5-1,16,CASSLRGQGADYGYTF,TGCGCCAGCAGCTTGAGGGGACAGGGCGCGGACTATGGCTACACCTTC
NA,NA,TRBJ1-6,TRBV7-2,13,CASSLQTLSPLHF,TGTGCCAGCAGCTTACAGACTCTTTCACCCCTCCACTTT
NA,TRBD2,TRBJ2-1,TRBV7-8,15,CASSLVAGGLDEQFF,TGTGCCAGCAGCTTAGTTGCGGGGGGGCTGGATGAGCAGTTCTTC
NA,NA,TRBJ2-7,TRBV5-5,13,CASSLDDLYEQYF,TGTGCCAGCAGCTTGGACGACCTCTACGAGCAGTACTTC